A single sample is the source of the 24 T cell receptor beta chains below, sequenced in a study of tumor-infiltrating lymphocytes in oesophageal squamous cell carcinoma. Each CDR3 protein gets one entry after TCRdb re-called the PCR reads with MiXCR. The table has fewer than 4,500 distinct CDR3 sequences, around 15% seen once. The sequencing sample was made of esophageal tumor tissue. Receptors originate from a male donor with esophageal squamous cell carcinoma.

This clonotype was observed many times. V and J are TRBV27 and TRBJ1-5; D remains unclear. The CDR3 contains 13 residues. Germline V lookup: CDR1 MNHEY, CDR2 SMNVEV (reference sequence). The V end lost 2 bases, the J end lost 0 bases, and 2 bases lay between the germline ends. Here the CDR3 DNA reads TGTGCCAGCAGTTTAGGTAGCAATCAGCCCCAGCATTTT. It translates to CASSLGSNQPQHF.

This clonotype occurred many times. J is TRBJ2-7 and V is TRBV5-5; 11 bases line up with TRBD2. This CDR3 is built from 15 residues. The junction had 10 bases not matched to a gene; V was cut back by 2 bases and J by 9 bases. Germline V gene lookup returns CDR1 SGHKS and CDR2 YYEKEE (reference sequence). In DNA form, the CDR3 reads TGTGCCAGCAGCTTTGTACTAGCGGGGGCTTGGGGGCAGTACTTC. Its protein product is CASSFVLAGAWGQYF.

The V gene is TRBV2, the J gene TRBJ2-1; D is unclear. Germline V lookup: CDR1 SNHLY, CDR2 FYNNEI. The V end lost 4 bases, the J end lost 13 bases, and 17 bases lay between the germline ends. The CDR3 is 13 residues long. CDR3 amino acids: CASSGPVGLTQFF. CDR3 coding DNA: TGTGCCAGCAGTGGGCCCGTTGGGCTGACCCAGTTCTTC.

V and J are TRBV3-1 and TRBJ2-6; D is unresolved. With 5 bases removed from V and 0 bases from J, the gap between germline ends came to 2 bases. From germline, CDR1 is LGHDT and CDR2 YNNKEL (reference sequence). This CDR3 contains 13 residues. The CDR3 region has the DNA TGTGCCAGCAGCTTCTCTGGGGCCAACGTCCTGACTTTC. Amino acids: CASSFSGANVLTF.

This clonotype is medium-sized. The rearrangement joins TRBV7-9 to TRBJ1-2; D gene ambiguous. With 1 base removed from V and 2 bases from J, the gap between germline ends came to 5 bases. Germline values: CDR1 SEHNR, CDR2 FQNEAQ (reference sequence). The CDR3 is 13 residues long. CDR3 region: CASSLGRNYGYTF. Here the CDR3 DNA reads TGTGCCAGCAGCTTAGGCAGAAACTATGGCTACACCTTC.

This clonotype was counted a few times. This is likely a read error, given that the CDR3 carries no conserved phenylalanine or tryptophan at its end. The DNA is left out, because the CDR3 cannot be placed on it with certainty; the CDR3 is given as TCRdb lists it. The V and J genes are TRBV7-8 and TRBJ2-3; the table's D call TRBD2 went unverified against the DNA. The CDR3 is 18 amino acids in total, end residues counted. The germline gives CDR1 SGHVS, CDR2 FQNEAQ. CDR3 protein: CASSSRTSGSQETQYFGP.

This clonotype was observed a few times. This sequence may be a read error, since a much larger clone differs from it by one base. The gene calls are TRBV4-2 and TRBJ2-5; 13 bases fit TRBD2. The CDR3 has 18 amino acids. Germline V CDR1 and CDR2: LGHNA, YNFKEQ. V lost 4 bases and J lost 11; bases outside the gene matches: 19. CDR3 amino acids: CASSPRTSGGAAYNEQYF. DNA for the CDR3: TGTGCCAGCAGCCCCCGGACTAGCGGGGGAGCAGCCTACAATGAGCAGTACTTC.

The table lists this clonotype with many counts. The gene calls are TRBV28 and TRBJ2-4; TRBD1 matches 8 bases. Germline loops: CDR1 MDHEN, CDR2 SYDVKM. This CDR3 spans 13 amino acids. J lost 6 bases, V lost 2 bases, and 0 bases had no gene match. This chain's CDR3 is CASSLTGGNIQYF. CDR3 nucleotides: TGTGCCAGCAGTTTAACAGGGGGAAACATTCAGTACTTC.

This clonotype has at least ten counts. CDR3 in amino acids: CASSLGLVYEQYF. The CDR3 DNA sequence: TGTGCCAGCAGCTTAGGACTTGTCTACGAGCAGTACTTC. V is TRBV5-6 and J is TRBJ2-7; maybe TRBD2 (5 bases). V lost 2 bases and J lost 3, with 9 bases in between. The CDR3 is made up of 13 amino acids. Germline V CDR1 and CDR2: SGHDT, YYEEEE.

This clonotype is judged large (0.1 to 1%). This CDR3 reads CASSQTERGGWGQETQYF. In nucleotides, the CDR3 is TGTGCCAGCAGCCAGACCGAAAGGGGGGGCTGGGGACAAGAGACCCAGTACTTC. The rearrangement uses TRBV11-3 and TRBJ2-5; the D gene is possibly TRBD2 (7 bases). The CDR3 runs to 18 residues. The V end was cut by 5 bases, the J end by 2 bases, with 24 bases between. Germline values: CDR1 SGHNT, CDR2 YENEEA.

The J gene is TRBJ2-2, the V gene TRBV2, with TRBD1 as a possible D gene (5 bases). Germline V gene lookup returns CDR1 SNHLY and CDR2 FYNNEI. This CDR3 has 13 residues. Trimming removed 7 bases from V and 4 bases from J, with 10 bases in between. This CDR3 reads CASKGQGTGELFF. The CDR3 DNA sequence: TGTGCCAGCAAAGGGCAGGGCACCGGGGAGCTGTTTTTT.

This clonotype was seen repeatedly, ten times or more. CDR3 residues: CATSRDHGTGEEAFF. The CDR3 DNA reads as TGTGCCACCAGCAGAGACCATGGGACAGGGGAAGAAGCTTTCTTT. V gene TRBV15 combines with J gene TRBJ1-1; TRBD1 matches 10 bases. This CDR3 comprises 15 residues. In germline, CDR1 is LNHNV, CDR2 YYDKDF (reference sequence). V shed 0 bases and J 8 bases; nucleotides not matched to a gene: 6.

Details on this clonotype: A single base separates this from a much larger clone, so it may be a read error. No DNA is shown, since the ends of the CDR3 on it are uncertain; the CDR3 is the one TCRdb lists. The chain uses TRBV10-3 and TRBJ2-3; the table assigns TRBD1, which was not confirmed against the DNA. The germline V gene has CDR1 ENHRY and CDR2 SYGVKD. The CDR3 is 16 amino acids long, termini counted. The chain's CDR3 is CAISDVGQGNTGELYF.

About this clonotype: The conserved phenylalanine or tryptophan is not found at the CDR3 terminus, so this likely reflects a read error. The limits of the CDR3 on the DNA are not certain, so only TCRdb's listed CDR3 is given. J is TRBJ2-3 and V is TRBV7-2; the D call of TRBD1 is as the table states it, not checked on the DNA. The CDR3 length is 13 residues, termini included. CDR1 SGHTA and CDR2 FQGNSA come from the germline V gene. The CDR3 reads CASSVSGGQYFGP.

Note on this clonotype: It is likely a read error, because the conserved phenylalanine at the end of the CDR3 is missing. It is unclear where the CDR3 begins or ends on the DNA, so no DNA is shown, and the CDR3 is as TCRdb lists it. The chain couples TRBV7-6 to TRBJ2-6; whether TRBD1, the table's D call, matches the DNA was not checked. Inclusive of both ends, the CDR3 amounts to 18 amino acids. Germline loops: CDR1 SGHVS, CDR2 FNYEAQ. CDR3 in amino acids: CASSMTGGFAGNEQFFGP.

Of note for this clonotype: Given the absence of the conserved phenylalanine or tryptophan at the CDR3 end, a read error is likely. The limits of the CDR3 on the DNA are not certain, so only TCRdb's listed CDR3 is given. CDR3 sequence: CASSLMGAQGNYGYTFGS. J is TRBJ2-7 and V is TRBV28; TRBD1 is the table's D call and was not checked against the DNA. Germline V gene sequence: CDR1 MDHEN, CDR2 SYDVKM. A total of 18 residues make up the CDR3, ends included.

Judged by abundance, this clonotype is medium-sized. The rearrangement uses TRBV5-6 and TRBJ1-1; D ambiguous. The V and J ends lost 3 bases and 10 bases respectively, with 22 bases between them. The CDR3 sequence is 15 residues long. Germline lookup yields CDR1 SGHDT and CDR2 YYEEEE. The CDR3 DNA follows: TGTGCCAGCAGCTCACGGAGCGCGGCCGGAACCTTAGCTTTCTTT. Translation gives CASSSRSAAGTLAFF.

The chain recombines TRBV2 with TRBJ2-5, with D possibly TRBD1 on 5 matching bases. V lost 7 bases and J 3 bases, leaving 9 bases between the germline ends. The CDR3 has 12 amino acids. Germline CDR1 is SNHLY and CDR2 is FYNNEI. CDR3 nucleotides: TGTGCCAGCAACGTAGGGGAAGAGACCCAGTACTTC. Residues: CASNVGEETQYF.

This clonotype is deemed medium-sized (0.01 to 0.1%). The chain joins TRBV7-8 to TRBJ2-2; D might be TRBD1 (5 bases). Germline values: CDR1 SGHVS, CDR2 FQNEAQ. This CDR3 comprises 16 residues. V lost 5 bases and J lost 2, with 15 bases in between. The CDR3 nucleotides are TGTGCCAGCAGCACCTACGGCCGGACAAACACCGGGGAGCTGTTTTTT. Translation gives CASSTYGRTNTGELFF.

This clonotype came up many times. The CDR3 DNA sequence: TGCAGTGCTAGGGGTAGCGGGGGGACAATATCCTTCTTGGAGACCCAGTACTTC. Translating it yields CSARGSGGTISFLETQYF. This sequence joins TRBV20-1 and TRBJ2-5; 10 bases fit TRBD2. Germline lookup yields CDR1 DFQATT and CDR2 SNEGSKA (reference sequence). With 3 bases clipped from V and 5 bases from J, the junction kept 18 bases outside the gene matches. CDR3 length equals 18 residues.

This clonotype was detected ten times or more. The chain has TRBV5-4 and TRBJ1-1, with D possibly being TRBD1 (6 bases). Germline V gene sequence: CDR1 SGHNT, CDR2 YYREEE (reference sequence). The ends were cut back, 4 bases at V and 0 bases at J, with 13 bases in the middle. The CDR3 runs 15 residues. The CDR3 DNA is TGTGCCAGCAGCCCGGCGGGGGCCCTGAACACTGAAGCTTTCTTT. As protein: CASSPAGALNTEAFF. Using reference TRBV5-4 and TRBJ1-1 for the parts outside the CDR3, the full variable domain is ETGVTQSPTHLIKTRGQQVTLRCSSQSGHNTVSWYQQALGQGPQFIFQYYREEENGRGNFPPRFSGLQFPNYSSELNVNALELDDSALYLCASSPAGALNTEAFFGQGTRLTVV.

This clonotype has a count of ten or more. This sequence may be a read error, since a much larger clone differs from it by one base. This chain connects TRBV7-3 to TRBJ2-3; TRBD2 agrees at 11 bases. This CDR3 contains 17 residues. V gave up 2 bases and J gave up 14 bases; unmatched junction bases: 18. Germline-derived CDR1 and CDR2 are SGHTA and FQGTGA. CDR3 nucleotide sequence: TGTGCCAGCAGCTTAGTAGCGGGGGGGCCGTACACCGGGGAGCTGTATTTT. Translation gives CASSLVAGGPYTGELYF. Using reference TRBV7-3 and TRBJ2-3 for the parts outside the CDR3, the full variable domain is GAGVSQTPSNKVTEKGKYVELRCDPISGHTALYWYRQSLGQGPEFLIYFQGTGAADDSGLPNDRFFAVRPEGSVSTLKIQRTERGDSAVYLCASSLVAGGPYTGELYFGPGTRLTVL.

This clonotype was counted between two and nine times. The chain recombines TRBV19 with TRBJ2-6; D remains unclear. This CDR3 contains 15 residues. Germline CDR1 and CDR2: LNHDA and SQIVND (reference sequence). The ends were cut back, 3 bases at V and 0 bases at J, with 6 bases in the middle. The CDR3 coding sequence is TGTGCCAGTAGTATCCCCAACTCTGGGGCCAACGTCCTGACTTTC. Translation gives CASSIPNSGANVLTF.

The rearrangement uses TRBV20-1 and TRBJ2-3, with a weak D call TRBD2 (5 bases). Germline V gives CDR1 DFQATT, CDR2 SNEGSKA (reference sequence). The CDR3 loop spans 14 amino acids. As DNA, the CDR3 is TGCAGCGCGCCAATGAGGGATGGCACAGATACGCAGTATTTT. Protein: CSAPMRDGTDTQYF.